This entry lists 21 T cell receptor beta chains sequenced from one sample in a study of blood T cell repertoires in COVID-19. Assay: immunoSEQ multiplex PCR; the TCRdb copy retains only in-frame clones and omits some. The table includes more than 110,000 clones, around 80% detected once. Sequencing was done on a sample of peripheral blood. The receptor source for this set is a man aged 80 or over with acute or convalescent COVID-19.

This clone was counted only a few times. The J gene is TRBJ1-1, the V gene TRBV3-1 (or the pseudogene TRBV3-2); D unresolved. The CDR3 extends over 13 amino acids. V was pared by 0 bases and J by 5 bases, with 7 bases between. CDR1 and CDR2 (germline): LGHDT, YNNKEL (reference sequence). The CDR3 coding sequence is TGTGCCAGCAGCCAAGAGCGGAGAACTGAAGCTTTCTTT. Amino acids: CASSQERRTEAFF.

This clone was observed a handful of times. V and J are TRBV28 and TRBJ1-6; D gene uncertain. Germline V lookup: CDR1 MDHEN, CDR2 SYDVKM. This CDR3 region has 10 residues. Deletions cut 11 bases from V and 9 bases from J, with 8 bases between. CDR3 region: CAAGSSPLHF. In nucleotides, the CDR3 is TGTGCCGCGGGGAGTTCACCCCTCCACTTT. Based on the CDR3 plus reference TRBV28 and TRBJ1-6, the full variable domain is DVKVTQSSRYLVKRTGEKVFLECVQDMDHENMFWYRQDPGLGLRLIYFSYDVKMKEKGDIPEGYSVSREKKERFSLILESASTNQTSMYLCAAGSSPLHFGNGTRLTVT.

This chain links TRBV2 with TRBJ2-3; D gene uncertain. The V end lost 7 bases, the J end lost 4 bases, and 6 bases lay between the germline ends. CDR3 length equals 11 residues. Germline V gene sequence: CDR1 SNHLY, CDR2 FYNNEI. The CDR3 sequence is CASTYADTQYF. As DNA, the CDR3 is TGTGCCAGCACTTATGCAGATACGCAGTATTTT.

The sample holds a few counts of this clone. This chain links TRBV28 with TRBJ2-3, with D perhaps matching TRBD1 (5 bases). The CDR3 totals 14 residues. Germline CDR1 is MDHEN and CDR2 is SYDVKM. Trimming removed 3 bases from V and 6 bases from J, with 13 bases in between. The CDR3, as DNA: TGTGCCAGCAGTTTCGATAAGGGGTCGGATACGCAGTATTTT. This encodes CASSFDKGSDTQYF.

The chain's CDR3 is CASSLDWPGGDSPLHF. In DNA, the CDR3 is TGTGCCAGCAGCTTAGATTGGCCAGGAGGGGATTCACCCCTCCACTTT. The V and J genes are TRBV11-2 and TRBJ1-6; D may be TRBD1 (5 bases). Germline CDR1 SGHAT, CDR2 FQNNGV. The CDR3 has 16 residues. The V gene lost 0 bases and the J gene lost 8 bases, with 14 bases spanning the gap. The full variable domain, in which reference TRBV11-2 and TRBJ1-6 provide the parts outside the CDR3, is EAGVAQSPRYKIIEKRQSVAFWCNPISGHATLYWYQQILGQGPKLLIQFQNNGVVDDSQLPKDRFSAERLKGVDSTLKIQPAKLEDSAVYLCASSLDWPGGDSPLHFGNGTRLTVT.

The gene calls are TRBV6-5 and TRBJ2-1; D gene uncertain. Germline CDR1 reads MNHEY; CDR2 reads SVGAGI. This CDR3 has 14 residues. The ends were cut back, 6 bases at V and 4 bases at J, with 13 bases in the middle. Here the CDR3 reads CASSSITAYNEQFF. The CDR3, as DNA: TGTGCCAGCAGCTCAATAACAGCTTACAATGAGCAGTTCTTC.

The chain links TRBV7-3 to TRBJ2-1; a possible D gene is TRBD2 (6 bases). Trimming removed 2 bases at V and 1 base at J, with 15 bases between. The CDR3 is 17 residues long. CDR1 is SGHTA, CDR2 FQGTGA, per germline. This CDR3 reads CASSLLGRGSSYNEQFF. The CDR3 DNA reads TGTGCCAGCAGCTTATTGGGGCGGGGAAGTTCCTACAATGAGCAGTTCTTC.

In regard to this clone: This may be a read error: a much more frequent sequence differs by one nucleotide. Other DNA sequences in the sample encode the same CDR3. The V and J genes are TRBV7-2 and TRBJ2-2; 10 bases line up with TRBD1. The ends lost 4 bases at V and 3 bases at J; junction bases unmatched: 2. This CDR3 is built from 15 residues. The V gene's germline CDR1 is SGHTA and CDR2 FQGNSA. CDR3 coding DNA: TGTGCCAGCAGCTCCGGACAGGGGGACACCGGGGAGCTGTTTTTT. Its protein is CASSSGQGDTGELFF.

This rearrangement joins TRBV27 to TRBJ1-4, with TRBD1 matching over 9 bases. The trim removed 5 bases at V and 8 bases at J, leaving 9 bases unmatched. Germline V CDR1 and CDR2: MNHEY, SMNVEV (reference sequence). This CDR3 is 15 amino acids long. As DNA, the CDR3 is TGTGCCAGCAGTCTGGCGTGGACAGGGGTCGAAAAACTGTTTTTT. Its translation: CASSLAWTGVEKLFF.

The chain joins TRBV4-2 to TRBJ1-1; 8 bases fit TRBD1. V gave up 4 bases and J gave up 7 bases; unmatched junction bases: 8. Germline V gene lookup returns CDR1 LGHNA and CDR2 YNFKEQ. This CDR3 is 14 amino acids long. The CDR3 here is CASSRVDRGGEAFF. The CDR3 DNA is TGTGCCAGCAGCCGCGTCGACAGGGGAGGTGAAGCTTTCTTT.

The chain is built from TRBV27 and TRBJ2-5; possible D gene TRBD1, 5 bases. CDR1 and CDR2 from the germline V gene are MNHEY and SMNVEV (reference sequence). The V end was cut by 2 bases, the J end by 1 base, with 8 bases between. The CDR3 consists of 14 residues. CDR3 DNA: TGTGCCAGCAGTTTACAAGGGGTCCAAGAGACCCAGTACTTC. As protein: CASSLQGVQETQYF.

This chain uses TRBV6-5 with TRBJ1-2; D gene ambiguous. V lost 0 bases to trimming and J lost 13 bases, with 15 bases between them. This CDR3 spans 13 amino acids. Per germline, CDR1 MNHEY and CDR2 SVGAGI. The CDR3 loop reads CASSYSAGGSSTF. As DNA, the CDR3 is TGTGCCAGCAGTTACTCGGCTGGAGGGTCCAGCACCTTC.

CDR3 in DNA: TGTGCCAGCAGTTCCGACAGGGCTGGGAATCAGCCCCAGCATTTT. Translated: CASSSDRAGNQPQHF. The rearrangement links TRBV6-5 to TRBJ1-5; 7 bases are shared with TRBD1. J lost 4 bases, V lost 4 bases, and 7 bases had no gene match. From germline, CDR1 is MNHEY and CDR2 SVGAGI. This CDR3 is built from 15 residues.

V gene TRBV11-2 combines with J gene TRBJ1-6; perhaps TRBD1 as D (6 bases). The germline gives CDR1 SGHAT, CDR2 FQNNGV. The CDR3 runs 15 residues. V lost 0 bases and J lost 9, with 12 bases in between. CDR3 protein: CASSLEAGASSPLHF. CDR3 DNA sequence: TGTGCCAGCAGCTTAGAGGCGGGGGCGAGTTCACCCCTCCACTTT. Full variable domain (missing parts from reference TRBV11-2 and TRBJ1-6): EAGVAQSPRYKIIEKRQSVAFWCNPISGHATLYWYQQILGQGPKLLIQFQNNGVVDDSQLPKDRFSAERLKGVDSTLKIQPAKLEDSAVYLCASSLEAGASSPLHFGNGTRLTVT.

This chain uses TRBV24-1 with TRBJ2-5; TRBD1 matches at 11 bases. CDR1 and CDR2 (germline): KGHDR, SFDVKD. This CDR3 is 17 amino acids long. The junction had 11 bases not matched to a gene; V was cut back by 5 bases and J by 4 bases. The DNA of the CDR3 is TGTGCCACCAGTGCGACCGACGGACAGGGGGCTCGAGAGACCCAGTACTTC. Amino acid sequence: CATSATDGQGARETQYF.

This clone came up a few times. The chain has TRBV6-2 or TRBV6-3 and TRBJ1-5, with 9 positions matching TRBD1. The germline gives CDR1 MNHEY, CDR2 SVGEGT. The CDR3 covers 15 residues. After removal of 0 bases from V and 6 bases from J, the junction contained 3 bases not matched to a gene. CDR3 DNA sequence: TGTGCCAGCAGTTACTCCACAGGGGGCGGTCAGCCCCAGCATTTT. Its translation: CASSYSTGGGQPQHF.

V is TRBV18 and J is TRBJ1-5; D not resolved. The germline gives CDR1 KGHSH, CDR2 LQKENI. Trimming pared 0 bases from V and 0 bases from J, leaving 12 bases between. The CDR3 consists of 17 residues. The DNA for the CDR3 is TGTGCCAGCTCACCACCCGGAGGTCCGGATAGCAATCAGCCCCAGCATTTT. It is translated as CASSPPGGPDSNQPQHF.

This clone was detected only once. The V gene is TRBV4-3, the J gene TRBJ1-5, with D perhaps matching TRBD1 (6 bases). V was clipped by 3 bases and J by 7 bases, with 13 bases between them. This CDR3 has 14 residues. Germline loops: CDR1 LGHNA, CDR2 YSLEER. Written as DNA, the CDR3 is TGCGCCAGCAGCCACACTACAGGGTTCCAGCCCCAGCATTTT. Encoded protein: CASSHTTGFQPQHF.

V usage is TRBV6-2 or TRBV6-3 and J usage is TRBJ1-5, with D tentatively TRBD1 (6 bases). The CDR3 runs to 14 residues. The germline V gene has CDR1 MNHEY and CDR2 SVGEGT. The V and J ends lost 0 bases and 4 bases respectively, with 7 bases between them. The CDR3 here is CASSYSRGNQPQHF. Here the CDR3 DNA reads TGTGCCAGCAGTTACTCGAGGGGGAATCAGCCCCAGCATTTT.

The CDR3 nucleotides read TGTGCCAGCCGGAGCGGACAGGGCTACGAGCAGTACTTC. The encoded protein is CASRSGQGYEQYF. V is TRBV2 and J is TRBJ2-7, with 8 bases that match TRBD1. From germline, CDR1 is SNHLY and CDR2 FYNNEI. Losses at the gene ends were 8 bases for V and 3 bases for J; bases not matched to a gene: 6. The CDR3 length is 13 residues.

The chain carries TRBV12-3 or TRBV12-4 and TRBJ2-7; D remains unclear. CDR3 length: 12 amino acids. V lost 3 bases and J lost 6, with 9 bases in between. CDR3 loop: CASSFGTGEQYF. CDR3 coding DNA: TGTGCCAGCAGTTTTGGCACGGGCGAGCAGTACTTC.